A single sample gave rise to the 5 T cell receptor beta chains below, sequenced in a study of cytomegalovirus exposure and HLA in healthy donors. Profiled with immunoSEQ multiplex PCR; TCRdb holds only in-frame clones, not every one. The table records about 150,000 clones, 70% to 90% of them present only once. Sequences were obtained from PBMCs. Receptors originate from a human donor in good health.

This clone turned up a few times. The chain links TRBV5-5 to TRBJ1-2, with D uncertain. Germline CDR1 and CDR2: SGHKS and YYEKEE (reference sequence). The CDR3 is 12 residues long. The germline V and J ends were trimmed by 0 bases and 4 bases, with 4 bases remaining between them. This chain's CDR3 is CASSLGSYGYTF. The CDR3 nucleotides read TGTGCCAGCAGCTTGGGGAGCTATGGCTACACCTTC.

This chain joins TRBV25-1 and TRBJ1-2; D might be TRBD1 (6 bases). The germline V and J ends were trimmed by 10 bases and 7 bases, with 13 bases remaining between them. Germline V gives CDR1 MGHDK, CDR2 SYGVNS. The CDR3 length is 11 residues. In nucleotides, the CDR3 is TGTGCCACCCGGGAGGGGGGTGGCTACACCTTC. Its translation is CATREGGGYTF.

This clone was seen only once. In DNA, the CDR3 is TGTGCCAGCAGTCCTCCGGCCGGGACAGGGGGCTTAGGCACTGAAGCTTTCTTT. This gives the protein CASSPPAGTGGLGTEAFF. This rearrangement joins TRBV28 to TRBJ1-1; 12 nucleotides line up with TRBD1. J lost 4 bases, V lost 5 bases, and 14 bases had no gene match. Germline CDR1 and CDR2: MDHEN and SYDVKM. This CDR3 spans 18 amino acids.

The CDR3 spells CASSVTPLYEQYF. The CDR3 nucleotides read TGTGCCAGCAGCGTGACACCTTTATACGAGCAGTACTTC. The chain couples TRBV5-6 to TRBJ2-7; D gene unclear. The CDR3 length is 13 residues. V was cut by 4 bases and J by 4 bases, with 12 bases left in between. Germline values: CDR1 SGHDT, CDR2 YYEEEE.

The DNA of the CDR3 is TGTGCCAGCAGCTTGGGACAGGCAAACGGGGGCTACACCTTC. This sequence encodes CASSLGQANGGYTF. The chain recombines TRBV7-9 with TRBJ1-2, with 8 bases matching TRBD1. CDR1 is SEHNR, CDR2 FQNEAQ, per germline (reference sequence). V was clipped by 3 bases and J by 8 bases; unmatched bases: 8. The CDR3 contains 14 residues.